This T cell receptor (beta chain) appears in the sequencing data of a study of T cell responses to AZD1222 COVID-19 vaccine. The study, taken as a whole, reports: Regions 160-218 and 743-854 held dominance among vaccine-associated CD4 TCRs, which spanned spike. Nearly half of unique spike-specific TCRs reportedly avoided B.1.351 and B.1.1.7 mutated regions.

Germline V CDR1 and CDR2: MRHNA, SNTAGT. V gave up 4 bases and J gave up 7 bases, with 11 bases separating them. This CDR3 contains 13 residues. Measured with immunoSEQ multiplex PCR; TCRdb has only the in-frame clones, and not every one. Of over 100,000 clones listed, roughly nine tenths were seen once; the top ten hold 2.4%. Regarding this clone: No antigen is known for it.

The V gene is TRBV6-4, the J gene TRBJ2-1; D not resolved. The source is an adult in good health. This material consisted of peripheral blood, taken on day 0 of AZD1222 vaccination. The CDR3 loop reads CASSVRDGNEQFF. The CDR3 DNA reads TGTGCCAGCAGTGTTCGAGATGGAAATGAGCAGTTCTTC.